This T cell receptor (beta chain) was observed in a study of CD4+ T cells in melanoma. Trimming removed 10 bases at V and 10 bases at J, with 17 bases between. Germline CDR1 ENHRY, CDR2 SYGVKD. This CDR3 is 13 amino acids long. Whole-study findings and limits: CD8+ T cell, macrophage and B cell function reportedly correlated with neoantigen-specific CD4+ T cells.

A remark on this clone: The antigen remains unidentified.

Sequencing was performed with immunoSEQ multiplex PCR; in TCRdb, only in-frame clones are kept and a portion is missing. The sample contains about 20,000 clones, more than 70% of which appear only once. The TCR originated in a human donor with melanoma. The gene calls are TRBV10-3 and TRBJ1-6; D might be TRBD1 (5 bases). CDR3 amino acids: CATRTKAGSPLHF. CDR3 sequence (DNA): TGTGCCACCAGGACGAAAGCAGGGTCACCCCTCCACTTT.